The sequence of this T cell receptor beta chain was determined in a study of Graves' ophthalmopathy and Graves' hyperthyroidism. CDR3 regions of TCR beta were amplified from RNA transcripts. The first round was an RT-PCR with HTBI primers, and the second round was a multiplex PCR. TCRdb reprocessed the multiplex PCR reads with MiXCR, giving one entry per CDR3 protein. This table has some 750,000 distinct CDR3 sequences, 40% appearing once. This clonotype was seen many times. The CDR3 totals 14 residues. Germline-derived CDR1 and CDR2 are SEHNR and FQNEAQ (reference sequence). The V end lost 1 base, the J end lost 4 bases, and 10 bases lay between the germline ends.

Sequencing used peripheral blood. The clonotype originates from an adult man with Graves' ophthalmopathy. The V gene is TRBV7-9, the J gene TRBJ1-1; D may be TRBD1 (6 bases). CDR3 region: CASSLGRGRTEAFF. The CDR3 DNA reads as TGTGCCAGCAGCTTAGGCAGGGGACGCACTGAAGCTTTCTTT.